The 28 T cell receptor beta chains below all came from one sample that was sequenced in a study of blood T cell repertoires in COVID-19. Some clones are missing from TCRdb's copy, which holds only in-frame ones; the method was immunoSEQ multiplex PCR. The profile covers over 200,000 clones, with more than 80% appearing a single time and about 2.5% taken by the ten largest. The sample taken for sequencing was peripheral blood. These receptors were obtained from a man aged 30 to 39 with COVID-19, enrolled during active disease.

This rearrangement joins TRBV27 to TRBJ1-1; no definite D call. V was trimmed by 3 bases and J by 1 base, leaving 9 bases between them. The CDR3 is 14 amino acids. Germline-derived CDR1 and CDR2 are MNHEY and SMNVEV (reference sequence). CDR3 sequence: CASSLSMSNTEAFF. The CDR3 bases are TGTGCCAGCAGTTTGTCCATGTCGAACACTGAAGCTTTCTTT.

The chain couples TRBV28 to TRBJ2-7, with 11 bases identical to TRBD1. Trimming cost V 7 bases and J 3 bases; bases outside gene matches: 5. Germline lookup yields CDR1 MDHEN and CDR2 SYDVKM. The CDR3 is made up of 14 amino acids. DNA of the CDR3: TGTGCCAGCACTGGGACAGGGGGATACTACGAGCAGTACTTC. As protein: CASTGTGGYYEQYF.

V usage is TRBV19 and J usage is TRBJ1-3; D is ambiguous. Germline lookup yields CDR1 LNHDA and CDR2 SQIVND (reference sequence). Trimming took 6 bases from V and 4 from J, leaving 16 bases between them. This CDR3 contains 15 residues. The CDR3 DNA is TGTGCCAGTAGCTCCCTCGACACCCGGGGAAACACCATATATTTT. It is translated as CASSSLDTRGNTIYF.

The chain links TRBV7-2 to TRBJ2-1; D perhaps matches TRBD2 (5 bases). The CDR3 runs to 15 residues. Between the trimmed V and J ends, which lost 1 base and 7 bases, there was a span of 14 bases. Germline loops: CDR1 SGHTA, CDR2 FQGNSA. The CDR3 sequence is CASSLGALGANEQFF. CDR3 bases: TGTGCCAGCAGCTTAGGCGCTTTGGGAGCAAATGAGCAGTTCTTC.

The V gene is TRBV5-5, the J gene TRBJ1-2, with no clear D. Trimming stripped 0 bases from V and 1 base from J, with 10 bases between. CDR1 and CDR2 (germline): SGHKS, YYEKEE (reference sequence). The CDR3 runs 15 residues. The CDR3 loop reads CASSLGASHNYGYTF. CDR3 nucleotides: TGTGCCAGCAGCTTGGGGGCATCTCATAACTATGGCTACACCTTC.

V gene TRBV28 combines with J gene TRBJ1-1; the match to TRBD1 covers 10 bases. The germline V gene has CDR1 MDHEN and CDR2 SYDVKM. With V trimmed by 3 bases and J by 4 bases, 14 bases remained unmatched. This CDR3 contains 18 residues. This CDR3 reads CASSFYQDRGFLGTEAFF. The CDR3 coding sequence is TGTGCCAGCAGTTTTTATCAGGACAGGGGGTTTTTGGGCACTGAAGCTTTCTTT.

J is TRBJ1-1 and V is TRBV6-5; maybe TRBD1 (5 bases). V lost 8 bases and J 0 bases, leaving 10 bases between the germline ends. The CDR3 runs to 13 residues. Germline lookup yields CDR1 MNHEY and CDR2 SVGAGI. The CDR3 sequence is CASGGDLNTEAFF. The CDR3 DNA reads TGTGCCAGCGGGGGGGATTTGAACACTGAAGCTTTCTTT.

This clone counts as medium-sized (0.01 to 0.1%). This chain connects TRBV6-4 to TRBJ2-1, with TRBD2 matching 9 bases. This CDR3 has 14 residues. Germline CDR1 is MRHNA and CDR2 is SNTAGT. The V and J ends lost 2 bases and 6 bases, in that order; junction bases with no gene match: 2. CDR3 residues: CASSDQREANEQFF. CDR3 nucleotide sequence: TGTGCCAGCAGTGACCAGCGGGAGGCCAATGAGCAGTTCTTC.

The chain couples TRBV7-9 to TRBJ2-1; 8 nucleotides line up with TRBD2. After removal of 5 bases from V and 0 bases from J, the junction contained 9 bases not matched to a gene. The germline gives CDR1 SEHNR, CDR2 FQNEAQ (reference sequence). This CDR3 has 17 residues. In DNA, the CDR3 is TGTGCCAGCAGCCGCAATCTACTAGCGGCCTCCTACAATGAGCAGTTCTTC. This translates into CASSRNLLAASYNEQFF.

The gene calls are TRBV3-1 (or the pseudogene TRBV3-2) and TRBJ1-2; TRBD1 matches at 8 bases. The germline V gene has CDR1 LGHDT and CDR2 YNNKEL (reference sequence). V was clipped by 2 bases and J by 8 bases; unmatched bases: 4. The length of the CDR3 is 13 residues. This CDR3 is CASSQRTGLGYTF. The CDR3 region has the DNA TGTGCCAGCAGCCAAAGGACAGGGTTAGGCTACACCTTC.

The chain carries TRBV2 and TRBJ2-7, with D possibly TRBD1 on 5 matching bases. The V end lost 1 base, the J end lost 0 bases, and 13 bases lay between the germline ends. CDR3 length equals 16 residues. CDR1 SNHLY and CDR2 FYNNEI come from the germline V gene. The CDR3 is CASSEGLARDSYEQYF. The CDR3 nucleotides are TGTGCCAGCAGTGAAGGGTTAGCCAGGGACTCCTACGAGCAGTACTTC.

The chain couples TRBV10-3 to TRBJ1-1, with D uncertain. CDR1 ENHRY and CDR2 SYGVKD come from the germline V gene. V lost 2 bases to trimming and J lost 0 bases, with 7 bases between them. This CDR3 is 14 amino acids long. CDR3 nucleotide sequence: TGTGCCATCAGTGAGACCACATTGAACACTGAAGCTTTCTTT. It yields the protein CAISETTLNTEAFF.

This chain connects TRBV4-1 to TRBJ2-3; 9 nucleotides match TRBD1. Germline trimming cut 4 bases from V and 5 bases from J; bases unmatched to any gene: 7. CDR1 is MGHRA and CDR2 is YSYEKL in the germline V gene. The CDR3 extends over 15 amino acids. In nucleotides, the CDR3 is TGCGCCAGCAGCCGAAGACAGGGGGTTGGAGATACGCAGTATTTT. Translated, it gives CASSRRQGVGDTQYF.

The V call is TRBV5-1, the J call TRBJ1-1, with 7 bases identical to TRBD1. The CDR3 has 13 residues. CDR1 is SGHRS and CDR2 is YFSETQ in the germline V gene. The junction had 3 bases not matched to a gene; V was cut back by 3 bases and J by 4 bases. CDR3 sequence (DNA): TGCGCCAGCAGCTCTACAGGGGTCACTGAAGCTTTCTTT. This gives the protein CASSSTGVTEAFF.

The chain has TRBV28 and TRBJ2-7; D is undetermined. Per the germline V gene, CDR1 is MDHEN and CDR2 is SYDVKM. The ends were cut back, 5 bases at V and 0 bases at J, with 11 bases in the middle. The CDR3 totals 14 residues. CDR3: CASSPLESSYEQYF. For the CDR3, the DNA is TGTGCCAGCAGTCCCCTCGAGAGCTCCTACGAGCAGTACTTC. Looking up the rest from reference TRBV28 and TRBJ2-7 gives the full variable domain: DVKVTQSSRYLVKRTGEKVFLECVQDMDHENMFWYRQDPGLGLRLIYFSYDVKMKEKGDIPEGYSVSREKKERFSLILESASTNQTSMYLCASSPLESSYEQYFGPGTRLTVT.

The chain recombines TRBV3-1 (or the pseudogene TRBV3-2) with TRBJ2-7; 13 nucleotides line up with TRBD2. Germline-derived CDR1 and CDR2 are LGHDT and YNNKEL (reference sequence). The CDR3 loop spans 17 amino acids. Unmatched junction bases numbered 8, after V lost 4 bases and J lost 2 bases. CDR3 amino acids: CASSPPMTSGRTYEQYF. For the CDR3, the DNA is TGTGCCAGCAGCCCTCCAATGACTAGCGGGAGGACCTACGAGCAGTACTTC.

This clone was seen only once. The CDR3: CASSSWTSDSETQYF. The CDR3, as DNA: TGTGCCAGCAGCTCCTGGACTAGCGACTCAGAGACCCAGTACTTC. The J gene is TRBJ2-5, the V gene TRBV7-2, with 9 bases identical to TRBD2. The CDR3 loop spans 15 amino acids. Losses at the gene ends were 4 bases for V and 4 bases for J; bases not matched to a gene: 7. Per germline, CDR1 SGHTA and CDR2 FQGNSA.

The sample holds a few counts of this clone. V gene TRBV4-3 combines with J gene TRBJ2-7; D may be TRBD2 (5 bases). The CDR3 has 15 amino acids. V was clipped by 0 bases and J by 6 bases, with 15 bases between them. Germline V gives CDR1 LGHNA, CDR2 YSLEER. CDR3 sequence: CASSQDEASRGEQYF. CDR3 nucleotide sequence: TGCGCCAGCAGCCAAGATGAAGCGAGTCGGGGCGAGCAGTACTTC.

This rearrangement joins TRBV9 to TRBJ2-3; the D is unclear. V gave up 4 bases and J gave up 0 bases, with 15 bases separating them. The CDR3 has 16 residues. Per the germline V gene, CDR1 is SGDLS and CDR2 is YYNGEE. The CDR3 spells CASSPRLSVSTDTQYF. Written as DNA, the CDR3 is TGTGCCAGCAGCCCCCGTCTGAGCGTCAGCACAGATACGCAGTATTTT.

The rearrangement links TRBV7-3 to TRBJ1-2; 9 bases fit TRBD1. Germline lookup yields CDR1 SGHTA and CDR2 FQGTGA. Trimming cost V 4 bases and J 5 bases; bases outside gene matches: 5. CDR3 size: 14 residues. In DNA form, the CDR3 reads TGTGCCAGCAGCTCCGGGACAGGGCTATATGGCTACACCTTC. This sequence encodes CASSSGTGLYGYTF.

The chain links TRBV30 to TRBJ2-1, with a tentative D call TRBD1 (6 bases). The CDR3 has 15 residues. The V gene's germline CDR1 is GTSNPN and CDR2 SVGIG (reference sequence). Trimming cost V 0 bases and J 0 bases, with 9 bases left between them. CDR3 region: CAWSVGGSSYNEQFF. The CDR3 DNA sequence: TGTGCCTGGAGTGTAGGGGGTAGCTCCTACAATGAGCAGTTCTTC. Supplemented by reference TRBV30 and TRBJ2-1, the full variable domain reads SQTIHQWPATLVQPVGSPLSLECTVEGTSNPNLYWYRQAAGRGLQLLFYSVGIGQISSEVPQNLSASRPQDRQFILSSKKLLLSDSGFYLCAWSVGGSSYNEQFFGPGTRLTVL.

The chain has TRBV15 and TRBJ1-3; D might be TRBD1 (5 bases). The ends were cut back, 0 bases at V and 2 bases at J, with 5 bases in the middle. The CDR3 totals 14 residues. Germline-derived CDR1 and CDR2 are LNHNV and YYDKDF (reference sequence). The CDR3 DNA reads TGTGCCACCAGCAGAGAAGGGGCTGGAAACACCATATATTTT. It is translated as CATSREGAGNTIYF.

This chain's CDR3 is CASSYSNRVVYNEQFF. CDR3 in DNA: TGTGCCAGCAGTTACTCCAACAGGGTGGTCTACAATGAGCAGTTCTTC. The chain combines TRBV6-5 with TRBJ2-1, with a weak D call TRBD1 (6 bases). V lost 0 bases and J lost 3, with 12 bases in between. CDR3 length: 16 residues. Per germline, CDR1 MNHEY and CDR2 SVGAGI.

The count of this clone is one. The V call is TRBV30, the J call TRBJ2-3; 9 bases are shared with TRBD2. This CDR3 is 19 amino acids long. V was pared by 0 bases and J by 3 bases, with 16 bases of the junction left unmatched. Germline values: CDR1 GTSNPN, CDR2 SVGIG (reference sequence). The CDR3, as DNA: TGTGCCTGGAGTGTACGGTTCGAGCGGGGCGGGAGGGGAACAGATACGCAGTATTTT. It yields the protein CAWSVRFERGGRGTDTQYF. The full variable domain, rest sourced from reference TRBV30 and TRBJ2-3, is SQTIHQWPATLVQPVGSPLSLECTVEGTSNPNLYWYRQAAGRGLQLLFYSVGIGQISSEVPQNLSASRPQDRQFILSSKKLLLSDSGFYLCAWSVRFERGGRGTDTQYFGPGTRLTVL.

In this sample, this clone turned up once. This chain connects TRBV28 to TRBJ1-4; 9 bases agree with TRBD1. With 6 bases clipped from V and 8 bases from J, the junction kept 13 bases outside the gene matches. This CDR3 spans 16 amino acids. Germline values: CDR1 MDHEN, CDR2 SYDVKM. As DNA, the CDR3 is TGTGCCAGCAGCCCCTCTACAGGGGGCGTTAAGGAAAAACTGTTTTTT. It translates to CASSPSTGGVKEKLFF.

Only one count was recorded for this clone. The rearrangement links TRBV2 to TRBJ1-2; D gene ambiguous. The CDR3 has 15 residues. The ends were cut back, 1 base at V and 8 bases at J, with 17 bases in the middle. Germline-derived CDR1 and CDR2 are SNHLY and FYNNEI. The CDR3 loop reads CASSEEDWPGDGYTF. For the CDR3, the DNA is TGTGCCAGCAGTGAAGAGGACTGGCCTGGCGACGGCTACACCTTC. Filled out from reference TRBV2 and TRBJ1-2, the complete variable domain reads EPEVTQTPSHQVTQMGQEVILRCVPISNHLYFYWYRQILGQKVEFLVSFYNNEISEKSEIFDDQFSVERPDGSNFTLKIRSTKLEDSAMYFCASSEEDWPGDGYTFGSGTRLTVV.

This sequence joins TRBV7-9 and TRBJ1-5, with D perhaps TRBD1 (6 bases). The CDR3 consists of 15 residues. Trimming shortened V by 3 bases and J by 4 bases, and 13 bases separated the two germline ends. Germline CDR1 is SEHNR and CDR2 is FQNEAQ (reference sequence). Here the CDR3 DNA reads TGTGCCAGCAGCTTGGGCAGGGGACCTAATCAGCCCCAGCATTTT. It translates to CASSLGRGPNQPQHF. The full variable domain, rest sourced from reference TRBV7-9 and TRBJ1-5, is DTGVSQNPRHKITKRGQNVTFRCDPISEHNRLYWYRQTLGQGPEFLTYFQNEAQLEKSRLLSDRFSAERPKGSFSTLEIQRTEQGDSAMYLCASSLGRGPNQPQHFGDGTRLSIL.

The chain carries TRBV4-3 and TRBJ1-5, with D tentatively TRBD1 (5 bases). The CDR3 has 16 amino acids. Trimming pared 2 bases from V and 4 bases from J, leaving 15 bases between. The germline gives CDR1 LGHNA, CDR2 YSLEER. For the CDR3, the DNA is TGCGCCAGCAGCCAAAATGGGGTAGCAGGGAATCAGCCCCAGCATTTT. Protein product: CASSQNGVAGNQPQHF.